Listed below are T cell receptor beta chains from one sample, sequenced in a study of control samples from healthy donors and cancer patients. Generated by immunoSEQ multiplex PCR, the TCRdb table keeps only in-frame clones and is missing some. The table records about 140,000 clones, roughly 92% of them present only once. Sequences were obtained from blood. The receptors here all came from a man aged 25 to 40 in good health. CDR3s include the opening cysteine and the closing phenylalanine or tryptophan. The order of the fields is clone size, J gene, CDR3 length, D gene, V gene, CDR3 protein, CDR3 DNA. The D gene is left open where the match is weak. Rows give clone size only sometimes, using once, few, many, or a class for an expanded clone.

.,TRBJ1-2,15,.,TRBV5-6,CASSLDRRGLYGYTF,TGTGCCAGCAGCTTGGACAGACGAGGGCTTTATGGCTACACCTTC
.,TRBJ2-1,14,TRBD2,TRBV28,CASSPSGRDNEQFF,TGTGCCAGCAGTCCCTCAGGGAGGGACAATGAGCAGTTCTTC
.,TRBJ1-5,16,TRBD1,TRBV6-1,CASSEIDRGFGQPQHF,TGTGCCAGCAGCGAAATCGACAGGGGTTTTGGTCAGCCCCAGCATTTT
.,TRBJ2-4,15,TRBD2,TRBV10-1,CASSDLRTSKNIQYF,TGCGCCAGCAGTGACTTACGGACTAGCAAAAACATTCAGTACTTC
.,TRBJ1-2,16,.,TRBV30,CACAPNAAPANYGYTF,TGTGCCTGCGCCCCGAACGCGGCGCCGGCTAACTATGGCTACACCTTC
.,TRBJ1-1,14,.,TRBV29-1,CSVEVLEIHTEAFF,TGCAGCGTTGAAGTTCTAGAGATACATACTGAAGCTTTCTTT
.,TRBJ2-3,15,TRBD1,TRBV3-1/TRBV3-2,CASRDYRGRTDTQYF,TGTGCCAGCAGAGACTACAGGGGGCGCACAGATACGCAGTATTTT
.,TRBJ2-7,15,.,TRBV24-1,CATSDQENGGYEQYF,TGTGCCACCAGTGACCAAGAAAATGGGGGGTACGAGCAGTACTTC
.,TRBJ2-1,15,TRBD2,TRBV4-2,CASSQDRDYSNEQFF,TGTGCCAGCAGCCAAGACCGGGACTACTCGAATGAGCAGTTCTTC
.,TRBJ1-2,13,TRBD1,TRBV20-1,CSASSDRGYGYTF,TGCAGTGCTAGTAGCGACAGGGGATATGGCTACACCTTC
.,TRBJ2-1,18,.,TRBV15,CATSRGSRPGPNYNEQFF,TGTGCCACCAGCAGAGGTAGTCGTCCGGGACCCAACTACAATGAGCAGTTCTTC
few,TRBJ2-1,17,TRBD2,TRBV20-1,CSASGLAGIPAGNEQFF,TGCAGTGCTAGTGGCCTAGCGGGGATCCCCGCGGGAAATGAGCAGTTCTTC
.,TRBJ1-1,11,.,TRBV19,CASSRQWEAFF,TGTGCCAGTAGTAGACAGTGGGAAGCTTTCTTT
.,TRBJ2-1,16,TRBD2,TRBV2,CASSRRGTSGIGEQFF,TGTGCCAGCAGTCGGCGTGGGACTAGCGGGATTGGTGAGCAGTTCTTC
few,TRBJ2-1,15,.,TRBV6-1,CASSEWAGSYNEQFF,TGTGCCAGCAGTGAATGGGCAGGCTCCTACAATGAGCAGTTCTTC
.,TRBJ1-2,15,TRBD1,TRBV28,CASSPGQGAIYGYTF,TGTGCCAGTTCACCGGGACAGGGGGCTATCTATGGCTACACCTTC
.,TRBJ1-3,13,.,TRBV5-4,CASSLDSGNTIYF,TGTGCCAGCAGCCTGGACAGTGGAAACACCATATATTTT
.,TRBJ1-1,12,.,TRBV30,CAWSSFRAKAFF,TGTGCCTGGAGTAGTTTCCGGGCCAAAGCTTTCTTT
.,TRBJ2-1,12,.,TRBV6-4,CASSEGGGEQFF,TGTGCCAGCAGTGAAGGTGGAGGTGAGCAGTTCTTC
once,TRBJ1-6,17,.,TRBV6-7,CASSYSEYFRGSSPLHF,TGTGCCAGCAGTTACTCGGAGTACTTCAGGGGAAGTTCACCCCTCCACTTT
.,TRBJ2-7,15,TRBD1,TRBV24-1,CATSDSGTGPFEQYF,TGTGCCACCAGTGATTCCGGGACAGGGCCTTTCGAGCAGTACTTC
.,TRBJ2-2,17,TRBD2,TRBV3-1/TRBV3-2,CASSQATRGRVPGELFF,TGTGCCAGCAGCCAAGCGACTCGCGGGAGGGTCCCCGGGGAGCTGTTTTTT
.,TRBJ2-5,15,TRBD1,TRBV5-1,CASSWQTGGEETQYF,TGCGCCAGCAGCTGGCAGACAGGGGGCGAGGAGACCCAGTACTTC
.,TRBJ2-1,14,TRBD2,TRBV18,CASSDLAEYNEQFF,TGTGCCAGCTCGGATCTAGCGGAATACAATGAGCAGTTCTTC
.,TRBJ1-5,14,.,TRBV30,CAWSSGNSNQPQHF,TGTGCCTGGAGTTCGGGGAATAGCAATCAGCCCCAGCATTTT
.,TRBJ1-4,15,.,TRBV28,CASTRVGRVSEKLFF,TGTGCCAGCACTCGGGTGGGGAGGGTTTCAGAAAAACTGTTTTTT
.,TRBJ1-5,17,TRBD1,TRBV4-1,CASSLRWDRGSLQPQHF,TGCGCCAGCAGCCTCCGATGGGACAGGGGATCTCTTCAGCCCCAGCATTTT
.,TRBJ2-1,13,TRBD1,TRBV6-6,CATRRQGANEQFF,TGTGCCACCCGTAGACAGGGGGCAAATGAGCAGTTCTTC